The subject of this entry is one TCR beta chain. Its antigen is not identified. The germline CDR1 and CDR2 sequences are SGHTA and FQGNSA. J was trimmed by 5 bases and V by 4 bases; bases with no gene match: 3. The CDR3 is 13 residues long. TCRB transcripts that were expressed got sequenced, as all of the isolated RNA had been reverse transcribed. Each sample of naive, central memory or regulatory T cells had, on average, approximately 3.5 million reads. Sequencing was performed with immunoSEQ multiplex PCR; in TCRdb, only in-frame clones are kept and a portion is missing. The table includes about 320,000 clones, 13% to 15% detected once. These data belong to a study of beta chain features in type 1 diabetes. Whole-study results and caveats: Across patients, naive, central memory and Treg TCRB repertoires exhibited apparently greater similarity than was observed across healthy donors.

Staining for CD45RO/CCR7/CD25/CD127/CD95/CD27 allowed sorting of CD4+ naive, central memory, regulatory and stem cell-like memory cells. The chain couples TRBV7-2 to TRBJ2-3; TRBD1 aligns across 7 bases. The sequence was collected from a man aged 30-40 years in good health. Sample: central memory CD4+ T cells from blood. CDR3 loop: CASSSDRLDTQYF. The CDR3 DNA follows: TGTGCCAGCAGCTCGGACAGGTTAGATACGCAGTATTTT.